These 2 T cell receptor beta chains share one sample of origin, sequenced in a study of OX40 agonist ivuxolimab in advanced cancers. The repertoire was sequenced with immunoSEQ multiplex PCR; TCRdb's copy has only in-frame clones and lacks some. The sample includes about 49,000 clones, about 81% seen only once; the top ten take around 1.6%. The sample was CD4+ or CD8+ T cells sorted from blood, taken in a trial of the OX40 agonist ivuxolimab. These receptors were taken from an adult with an advanced solid tumor such as melanoma, head and neck, liver or kidney cancer.

The genes are TRBV28 and TRBJ1-3; 7 positions match TRBD1. The CDR3 has 17 amino acids. V was clipped by 5 bases and J by 0 bases; unmatched bases: 10. Germline-derived CDR1 and CDR2 are MDHEN and SYDVKM. CDR3 sequence reads: CASSPGGGVRSGNTIYF. In nucleotides, the CDR3 is TGTGCCAGCAGTCCAGGGGGTGGGGTGCGCTCTGGAAACACCATATATTTT.

The V and J genes are TRBV6-5 and TRBJ2-7, with D perhaps given as TRBD1 or TRBD2 (5 bases each). Trimming took off 8 bases at V and 4 bases at J, with 18 bases between the two ends. Germline CDR1 is MNHEY and CDR2 is SVGAGI. The CDR3 extends over 14 amino acids. CDR3: CASRGSIGAYEQYF. The CDR3 DNA is TGTGCCAGCCGAGGCTCTATCGGGGCGTACGAGCAGTACTTC.